This record concerns one TCR beta chain sequence. Original processing notes: Nucleated cell counts were estimated from reference gene primer amplification. Clones were sequenced by immunoSEQ multiplex PCR, and TCRdb holds only the in-frame ones, with some missing. The D gene and trimming were derived from the DNA, and the V and J assignments and clone size from that table. Here the sample spans around 150,000 clones, about four fifths being singletons. This entry comes from a study of blood T cell repertoires in COVID-19. Study-level background: T cells, B-cell-depleted T cells, or PBMCs supplied cDNA or gDNA.

The clonotype was recovered from a man aged 60 to 75 with active or convalescent COVID-19. The sequenced sample was peripheral blood.

In DNA form, the CDR3 reads TGTGCCAGCAGCCCCCAGACAGGGGTGGGTTCACCCCTCCACTTT. Its translation: CASSPQTGVGSPLHF. The chain recombines TRBV9 with TRBJ1-6, with TRBD1 identical over 8 bases. This CDR3 region has 15 residues. Germline V gives CDR1 SGDLS, CDR2 YYNGEE. Unmatched junction bases numbered 9, after V lost 4 bases and J lost 9 bases.